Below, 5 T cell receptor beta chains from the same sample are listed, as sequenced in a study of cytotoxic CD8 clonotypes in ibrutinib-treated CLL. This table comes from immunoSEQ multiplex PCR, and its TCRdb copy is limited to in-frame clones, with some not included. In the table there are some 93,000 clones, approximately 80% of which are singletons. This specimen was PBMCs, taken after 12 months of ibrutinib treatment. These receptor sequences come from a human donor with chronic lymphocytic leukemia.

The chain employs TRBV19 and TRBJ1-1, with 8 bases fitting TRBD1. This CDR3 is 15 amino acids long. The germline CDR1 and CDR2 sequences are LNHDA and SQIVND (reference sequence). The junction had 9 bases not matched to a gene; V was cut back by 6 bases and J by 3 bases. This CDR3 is CASSPRQGLDTEAFF. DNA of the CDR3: TGTGCCAGTAGCCCGAGACAGGGGTTGGACACTGAAGCTTTCTTT.

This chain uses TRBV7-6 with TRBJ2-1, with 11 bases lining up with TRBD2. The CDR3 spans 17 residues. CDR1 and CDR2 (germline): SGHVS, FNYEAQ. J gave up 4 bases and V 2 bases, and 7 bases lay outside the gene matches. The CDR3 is CASSLKLAGALYNEQFF. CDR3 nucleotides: TGTGCCAGCAGCTTAAAACTAGCGGGGGCCTTATACAATGAGCAGTTCTTC.

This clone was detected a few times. The CDR3 loop is CASSGGDRLSPLHF. The DNA of the CDR3 is TGTGCCAGCAGCGGAGGGGACAGGCTATCACCCCTCCACTTT. The chain employs TRBV9 and TRBJ1-6, with 8 bases matching TRBD1. Germline V gene data show CDR1 as SGDLS and CDR2 as YYNGEE. Germline trimming cut 3 bases from V and 10 bases from J; bases unmatched to any gene: 6. This CDR3 has 14 residues.

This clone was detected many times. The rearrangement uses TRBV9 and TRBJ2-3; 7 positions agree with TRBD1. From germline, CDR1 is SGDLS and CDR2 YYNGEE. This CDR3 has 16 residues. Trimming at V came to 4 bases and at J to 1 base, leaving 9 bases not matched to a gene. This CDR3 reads CASSPTGTAGTDTQYF. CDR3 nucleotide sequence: TGTGCCAGCAGCCCAACCGGGACAGCGGGCACAGATACGCAGTATTTT.

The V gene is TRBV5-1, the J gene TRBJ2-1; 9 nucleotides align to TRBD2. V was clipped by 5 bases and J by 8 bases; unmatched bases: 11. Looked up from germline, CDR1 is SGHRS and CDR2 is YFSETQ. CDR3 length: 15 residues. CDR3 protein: CASRRSGGSLDEQFF. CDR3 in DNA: TGCGCCAGCAGGAGAAGCGGGGGGTCCTTAGATGAGCAGTTCTTC.